A selection of T cell receptor beta chains follows, all from one sample in a study of blood T cell repertoires in COVID-19. The data were produced by immunoSEQ multiplex PCR, yet TCRdb's version contains in-frame clones alone and is incomplete. The sample consists of tens of thousands of clones, more than 75% of them appearing once. Specimen: peripheral blood. These receptor sequences come from a woman aged 60-75 years with acute or convalescent COVID-19. Both conserved end residues are part of each CDR3. Each record gives: V gene, J gene, D gene, clone size, CDR3 protein, CDR3 DNA. The D gene is left open where the match is weak. Clone size, where shown, is once, few, many, or a class for clones that have expanded.

TRBV11-2,TRBJ1-1,.,.,CASSFGQATEAFF,TGTGCCAGCAGCTTTGGGCAGGCGACTGAAGCTTTCTTT
TRBV19,TRBJ1-5,.,.,CASSIAGLGAGDQPQHF,TGTGCCAGTAGTATAGCCGGTTTGGGGGCCGGCGATCAGCCCCAGCATTTT
TRBV6-2/TRBV6-3,TRBJ1-6,TRBD1,.,CASSTGQGPNSPLHF,TGTGCCAGCAGTACTGGACAGGGGCCCAATTCACCCCTCCACTTT
TRBV7-2,TRBJ2-3,.,.,CASSLVRGTDTQYF,TGTGCCAGCAGCTTAGTTCGGGGAACAGATACGCAGTATTTT
TRBV7-8,TRBJ2-2,.,.,CASSQRTWGRNTGELFF,TGTGCCAGCAGCCAACGAACCTGGGGCCGTAACACCGGGGAGCTGTTTTTT
TRBV4-3,TRBJ2-1,.,.,CASSQDPRGDEQFF,TGCGCCAGCAGCCAAGATCCCAGGGGCGATGAGCAGTTCTTC
TRBV19,TRBJ1-5,TRBD1,.,CAIRGTGLNQPQHF,TGTGCCATCCGCGGGACAGGACTCAATCAGCCCCAGCATTTT
TRBV4-2,TRBJ2-5,TRBD1,once,CASSQNPGQQETQYF,TGTGCCAGCAGCCAAAATCCGGGACAGCAAGAGACCCAGTACTTC
TRBV11-1,TRBJ1-2,.,.,CASSLGPDRPRGYTF,TGTGCCAGCAGCTTGGGACCCGACAGGCCCCGGGGCTACACCTTC
TRBV6-5,TRBJ1-4,.,.,CASSYSVGGEKLFF,TGTGCCAGCAGTTACTCGGTTGGCGGTGAAAAACTGTTTTTT
TRBV18,TRBJ1-4,.,.,CASSPGDTTEKLFF,TGTGCCAGCTCACCTGGGGACACGACTGAAAAACTGTTTTTT
TRBV11-2,TRBJ2-6,.,.,CATRDSLSGANVLTF,TGTGCAACGCGGGACAGCTTGTCTGGGGCCAACGTCCTGACTTTC
TRBV20-1,TRBJ1-4,TRBD1,.,CSASGQGGKEKLFF,TGCAGTGCTAGTGGACAGGGGGGGAAAGAAAAACTGTTTTTT
TRBV5-1,TRBJ1-2,TRBD1,.,CASSLGQGAGGYTF,TGCGCCAGCAGCTTGGGACAGGGGGCCGGTGGCTACACCTTC
TRBV5-1,TRBJ1-3,TRBD1,.,CASSLAGGGGNTIYF,TGCGCCAGCAGCTTGGCTGGAGGGGGCGGAAACACCATATATTTT
TRBV9,TRBJ1-1,.,.,CASSVVRVGTEAFF,TGTGCCAGCAGCGTAGTTCGGGTGGGCACTGAAGCTTTCTTT
TRBV7-9,TRBJ1-1,.,.,CASSLPGVNTEAFF,TGTGCCAGCAGCTTACCAGGGGTGAACACTGAAGCTTTCTTT
TRBV7-8,TRBJ1-1,TRBD1,.,CASSLAGQGYTEAFF,TGTGCCAGCAGCTTAGCGGGACAGGGATACACTGAAGCTTTCTTT
TRBV13,TRBJ1-2,TRBD1,.,CASSLKGQDNYGYTF,TGTGCCAGCAGCTTAAAGGGACAGGATAACTATGGCTACACCTTC
TRBV9,TRBJ1-1,.,.,CASSVVNSMNTEAFF,TGTGCCAGCAGCGTAGTGAACAGCATGAACACTGAAGCTTTCTTT
TRBV3-1/TRBV3-2,TRBJ2-5,.,.,CASSLRGQETQYF,TGTGCCAGCAGTCTAAGGGGCCAAGAGACCCAGTACTTC
TRBV7-2,TRBJ2-2,.,.,CASSPWRGGPTGELFF,TGTGCCAGCAGCCCCTGGAGGGGGGGTCCGACCGGGGAGCTGTTTTTT
TRBV28,TRBJ1-1,.,.,CASNINAKPLTEAFF,TGTGCCAGCAATATCAATGCGAAGCCCCTCACTGAAGCTTTCTTT
TRBV20-1,TRBJ2-3,TRBD2,.,CSASRLAGSSDTQYF,TGCAGTGCTAGTCGGTTAGCGGGGAGCTCAGATACGCAGTATTTT
TRBV3-1/TRBV3-2,TRBJ1-1,.,.,CASSQESRQAWGTEAFF,TGTGCCAGCAGCCAAGAAAGTAGACAGGCCTGGGGCACTGAAGCTTTCTTT
TRBV18,TRBJ1-1,.,.,CASSPAAERGTEAFF,TGTGCCAGCTCACCTGCGGCCGAAAGGGGAACTGAAGCTTTCTTT
TRBV3-1/TRBV3-2,TRBJ1-6,TRBD1,.,CASSPGTGVNSPLHF,TGTGCCAGCAGCCCAGGGACAGGGGTTAATTCACCCCTCCACTTT
TRBV2,TRBJ1-1,.,.,CASRKGSGGMNTEAFF,TGTGCCAGCAGGAAAGGGAGTGGTGGGATGAACACTGAAGCTTTCTTT
TRBV5-1,TRBJ2-5,TRBD2,.,CASSLRLAGEGLQETQYF,TGCGCCAGCAGCCTCCGACTAGCGGGGGAGGGTTTACAAGAGACCCAGTACTTC
TRBV19,TRBJ1-1,.,.,CASSFGTGLTEAFF,TGTGCCAGTAGTTTCGGAACAGGGCTAACTGAAGCTTTCTTT
TRBV5-1,TRBJ2-5,.,.,CASSLAGRGREETQYF,TGCGCCAGCAGCTTGGCAGGCAGGGGACGGGAAGAGACCCAGTACTTC
TRBV18,TRBJ1-4,.,.,CASSPREATNEKLFF,TGTGCCAGCTCACCAAGGGAGGCAACTAATGAAAAACTGTTTTTT
TRBV25-1,TRBJ1-2,.,few,CASSESGDNYGYTF,TGTGCCAGCAGTGAGTCAGGGGACAACTATGGCTACACCTTC
TRBV15,TRBJ1-3,.,.,CATSRAPGEGGNTIYF,TGTGCCACCAGCAGAGCCCCAGGGGAGGGTGGAAACACCATATATTTT
TRBV4-2,TRBJ1-6,.,.,CASSQGSGTGSSPLHF,TGTGCCAGCAGCCAGGGTTCGGGTACCGGGTCCTCACCCCTCCACTTT
TRBV28,TRBJ2-3,TRBD2,.,CASSPPRTSFADTQYF,TGTGCCAGCAGTCCGCCCAGGACTAGCTTTGCAGATACGCAGTATTTT
TRBV19,TRBJ1-1,TRBD1,.,CASLTTGGEGEAFF,TGTGCCAGTCTTACTACAGGGGGCGAAGGTGAAGCTTTCTTT
TRBV20-1,TRBJ2-1,.,.,CSATQGMSQFF,TGCAGTGCTACCCAGGGTATGTCTCAGTTCTTC
TRBV30,TRBJ2-3,TRBD2,once,CAWSVGGSRDTQYF,TGTGCCTGGAGTGTAGGCGGGAGTAGAGATACGCAGTATTTT
TRBV7-8,TRBJ2-5,.,.,CASTKAGFPETQYF,TGTGCCAGCACCAAAGCCGGGTTCCCTGAGACCCAGTACTTC
TRBV3-1/TRBV3-2,TRBJ1-1,TRBD1,.,CASSQDTGTGGYTEAFF,TGTGCCAGCAGCCAAGACACTGGGACAGGGGGCTACACTGAAGCTTTCTTT
TRBV6-5,TRBJ2-1,.,.,CASSGGPYNEQFF,TGTGCCAGCAGCGGGGGGCCCTACAATGAGCAGTTCTTC
TRBV10-3,TRBJ1-2,.,few,CAISERAGNYGYTF,TGTGCCATCAGTGAAAGGGCAGGGAACTATGGCTACACCTTC
TRBV12-5,TRBJ1-5,.,.,CASGPNQPQHF,TGTGCTAGTGGTCCGAATCAGCCCCAGCATTTT
TRBV13,TRBJ1-6,TRBD1,once,CASSLDMTGQNNSPLHF,TGTGCCAGCAGCTTAGATATGACAGGGCAAAACAATTCACCCCTCCACTTT
TRBV24-1,TRBJ2-1,TRBD2,.,CATSDTVLAGGNEQFF,TGTGCCACCAGTGACACCGTACTAGCGGGGGGAAATGAGCAGTTCTTC
TRBV6-1,TRBJ1-2,TRBD1,.,CASSETAWTGNGYTF,TGTGCCAGCAGTGAAACTGCCTGGACAGGGAATGGCTACACCTTC
TRBV7-6,TRBJ1-1,.,.,CASSLGGTFEAFF,TGTGCCAGCAGCTTAGGAGGGACATTTGAGGCTTTCTTT
TRBV13,TRBJ1-1,.,.,CASSLGRGQYTEAFF,TGTGCCAGCAGCTTAGGTAGGGGTCAGTACACTGAAGCTTTCTTT
TRBV10-2,TRBJ2-1,.,few,CASRRNRVNDNEQFF,TGCGCCAGCAGGCGGAACAGGGTGAACGACAATGAGCAGTTCTTC
TRBV19,TRBJ2-4,.,.,CASSQNWEHIQYF,TGTGCCAGTAGTCAGAACTGGGAGCACATTCAGTACTTC